Described below is a single T cell receptor beta chain sequence and its context. The sample is drawn from a study of B cell selection in AIRE deficiency. CDR3 length: 14 residues. V lost 2 bases to trimming and J lost 4 bases; unmatched junction nucleotides: 0. The germline V gene encodes CDR1 MNHEY and CDR2 SMNVEV (reference sequence). Source study methods: Conventional T cell pools: about 100,000 distinct patient, more than 130,000 donor TCRbeta sequences. The data were produced by immunoSEQ multiplex PCR, yet TCRdb's version contains in-frame clones alone and is incomplete. For V, J and clone size, that table is used; D and trimming come from the DNA. The table shows some 25,000 clones, with approximately 96% occurring only once. The sorted conventional CD4 T cells were gated as CD4+CD127+. Healthy unrelated donors supplied the control samples.

The source is a human donor in good health. The chain has TRBV27 and TRBJ2-2, with 8 bases fitting TRBD1. The sample consisted of CD4+CD127+ conventional T cells sorted from PBMCs. CDR3 coding DNA: TGTGCCAGCAGTTTACAGGGGGCCACCGGGGAGCTGTTTTTT. This codes for CASSLQGATGELFF.